This is a list of T cell receptor beta chains from one sample in a study of T cell changes during pregnancy in multiple sclerosis. Repertoires were generated with immunoSEQ multiplex PCR, while TCRdb's copy carries only in-frame clones and drops some. Of approximately 49,000 clones in the sample, approximately 85% were seen once. The sample was CD4+ T cells from peripheral blood mononuclear cells, taken in the second trimester of pregnancy. These receptors were collected from a female donor with multiple sclerosis, enrolled in a pregnancy study. CDR3s include the opening cysteine and the closing phenylalanine or tryptophan. Fields, in order: J gene, D gene, clone size, V gene, CDR3 protein, CDR3 DNA. A D gene is named only where the DNA matches it firmly. Clone size, where shown, is once, few, many, or a class for clones that have expanded.

>TRBJ1-1|TRBD1|.|TRBV6-6
CASSYSGTVNTEAFF
TGTGCCAGCAGTTACTCTGGGACAGTTAACACTGAAGCTTTCTTT
>TRBJ2-1|.|.|TRBV5-1
CASRAVTYNEQFF
TGCGCCAGCAGGGCAGTTACCTACAATGAGCAGTTCTTC
>TRBJ2-5|TRBD1|once|TRBV7-9
CASSPGQGKQETQYF
TGTGCCAGCAGCCCGGGACAGGGTAAACAAGAGACCCAGTACTTC
>TRBJ2-1|.|once|TRBV5-6
CASSSGDGGYNEQFF
TGTGCCAGCAGCTCGGGGGATGGGGGCTACAATGAGCAGTTCTTC
>TRBJ2-1|TRBD2|.|TRBV19
CASSPRGAGGFSYNEQFF
TGTGCCAGTAGCCCACGTGGGGCGGGAGGTTTCTCCTACAATGAGCAGTTCTTC
>TRBJ2-1|TRBD2|.|TRBV7-9
CASSLEGLAPHEQFF
TGTGCCAGCAGCTTAGAAGGACTAGCTCCCCATGAGCAGTTCTTC
>TRBJ2-7|.|.|TRBV19
CASSNVDSSGMEQYF
TGTGCCAGTAGTAATGTGGACAGTTCAGGAATGGAGCAGTACTTC
>TRBJ1-2|TRBD1|.|TRBV28
CASRPDRVGYGYTF
TGTGCCAGCAGACCTGACAGGGTGGGCTATGGCTACACCTTC
>TRBJ2-3|.|.|TRBV7-9
CASSLDVGGSASTDTQYF
TGTGCCAGCAGCTTAGATGTTGGTGGGAGTGCTAGCACAGATACGCAGTATTTT
>TRBJ2-7|.|.|TRBV18
CASSPLPQAYEQYF
TGTGCCAGCTCACCCCTCCCCCAGGCCTACGAGCAGTACTTC
>TRBJ1-4|.|.|TRBV19
CASSIGTYEKLFF
TGTGCCAGTAGTATCGGGACATATGAAAAACTGTTTTTT
>TRBJ1-2|TRBD1|.|TRBV28
CASSLGQGKWSGAYGYTF
TGTGCCAGCAGTCTAGGACAGGGTAAATGGAGCGGGGCCTATGGCTACACCTTC
>TRBJ2-7|TRBD2|.|TRBV2
CASSRLAGGIYEQYF
TGTGCCAGCAGCCGACTAGCGGGAGGAATCTACGAGCAGTACTTC
>TRBJ2-7|TRBD2|.|TRBV23-1
CASGRLAGVHEQYF
TGCGCCAGCGGCCGACTAGCGGGAGTGCACGAGCAGTACTTC
>TRBJ2-2|.|.|TRBV7-8
CASSPRESGELFF
TGTGCCAGCAGCCCTCGGGAGTCCGGGGAGCTGTTTTTT
>TRBJ1-1|.|once|TRBV7-9
CASSRGYTEAFF
TGTGCCAGCAGCCGGGGGTACACTGAAGCTTTCTTT
>TRBJ2-6|TRBD1|.|TRBV7-2
CASSPTGAGANVLTF
TGTGCCAGCAGCCCGACAGGGGCTGGGGCCAACGTCCTGACTTTC
>TRBJ1-2|.|.|TRBV25-1
CASSPSAGGNYGYTF
TGTGCCAGCAGTCCATCAGCCGGGGGAAACTATGGCTACACCTTC
>TRBJ2-7|.|.|TRBV5-3
CARSINYEQYF
TGTGCCAGAAGCATCAATTACGAGCAGTACTTC
>TRBJ2-7|TRBD1|.|TRBV7-6
CASSLAGQNYEQYF
TGTGCCAGCAGCTTAGCGGGACAGAATTACGAGCAGTACTTC
>TRBJ1-3|.|.|TRBV30
CAWNGVSGNTIYF
TGTGCCTGGAACGGGGTATCTGGAAACACCATATATTTT
>TRBJ2-7|TRBD1|.|TRBV2
CASSGQADYEQYF
TGTGCCAGCAGCGGACAGGCGGACTACGAGCAGTACTTC
>TRBJ1-3|.|.|TRBV12-2
CASRLANRAGNTIYF
TGTGCAAGTCGCTTAGCGAACAGGGCTGGAAACACCATATATTTT
>TRBJ2-1|TRBD2|.|TRBV7-9
CASSPREKGYNEQFF
TGTGCCAGCAGCCCGCGGGAGAAGGGCTACAATGAGCAGTTCTTC
>TRBJ1-1|.|.|TRBV18
CASSPPAGGNTEAFF
TGTGCCAGCTCACCACCGGCAGGAGGGAACACTGAAGCTTTCTTT
>TRBJ2-5|TRBD2|.|TRBV7-2
CASRPRTSGQETQYF
TGTGCCAGCAGACCGAGAACTAGCGGCCAAGAGACCCAGTACTTC
>TRBJ2-2|.|.|TRBV6-1
CASSGGHPGTGELFF
TGTGCCAGCAGTGGGGGACACCCGGGCACCGGGGAGCTGTTTTTT
>TRBJ1-5|.|.|TRBV28
CASRGGGSNQPQHF
TGTGCCAGCCGCGGGGGGGGCAGCAATCAGCCCCAGCATTTT
>TRBJ1-1|TRBD1|.|TRBV5-1
CASSHRDRGRTNEAFF
TGCGCCAGCAGCCACCGGGACAGGGGGCGCACAAACGAAGCTTTCTTT
>TRBJ2-1|.|.|TRBV7-8
CASSFLATRSGGEQFF
TGTGCCAGCAGCTTTCTAGCGACTAGGAGCGGTGGCGAGCAGTTCTTC
>TRBJ1-6|.|once|TRBV4-3
CASSQERRHTLHF
TGCGCCAGCAGCCAAGAGCGTAGACACACACTCCACTTT